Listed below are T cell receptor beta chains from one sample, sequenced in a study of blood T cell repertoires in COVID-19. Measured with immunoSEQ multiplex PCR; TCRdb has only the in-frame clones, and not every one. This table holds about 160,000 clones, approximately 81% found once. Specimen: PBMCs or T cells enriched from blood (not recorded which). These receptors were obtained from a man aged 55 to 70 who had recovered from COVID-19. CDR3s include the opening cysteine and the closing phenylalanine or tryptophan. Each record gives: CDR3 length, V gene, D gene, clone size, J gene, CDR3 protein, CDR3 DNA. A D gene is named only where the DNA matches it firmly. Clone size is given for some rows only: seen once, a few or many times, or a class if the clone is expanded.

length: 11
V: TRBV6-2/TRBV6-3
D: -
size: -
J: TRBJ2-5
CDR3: CASSPKETQYF
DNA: TGTGCCAGCAGTCCAAAAGAGACCCAGTACTTC

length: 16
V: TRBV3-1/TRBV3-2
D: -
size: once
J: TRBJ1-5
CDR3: CASSQDLGPGAQPQHF
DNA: TGTGCCAGCAGCCAAGATCTTGGGCCAGGCGCTCAGCCCCAGCATTTT

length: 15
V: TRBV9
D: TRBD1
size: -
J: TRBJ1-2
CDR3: CASSLRQGAEYGYTF
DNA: TGTGCCAGCAGCCTCCGCCAGGGGGCAGAATATGGCTACACCTTC

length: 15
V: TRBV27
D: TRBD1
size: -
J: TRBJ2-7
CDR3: CASSFLGTGYSEQYF
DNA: TGTGCCAGCAGTTTTCTCGGGACAGGGTATAGCGAGCAGTACTTC

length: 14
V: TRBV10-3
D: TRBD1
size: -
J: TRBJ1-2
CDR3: CAISDSGTDYGYTF
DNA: TGTGCCATCAGTGATTCGGGGACAGACTATGGCTACACCTTC

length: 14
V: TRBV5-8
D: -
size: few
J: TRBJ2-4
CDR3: CASSLSGVPGSTNF
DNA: TGTGCCAGCAGCTTGTCAGGGGTACCAGGAAGCACCAACTTC

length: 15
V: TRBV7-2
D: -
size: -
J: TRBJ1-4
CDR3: CASSLGAGPGEKLFF
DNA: TGTGCCAGCAGCTTAGGGGCGGGGCCGGGGGAAAAACTGTTTTTT

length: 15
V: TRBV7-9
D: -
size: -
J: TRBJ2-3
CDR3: CASSLTVEVMDTQYF
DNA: TGTGCCAGCAGCTTAACAGTGGAGGTGATGGATACGCAGTATTTT

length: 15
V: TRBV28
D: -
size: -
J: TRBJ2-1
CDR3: CASSLLQGHYNEQFF
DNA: TGTGCCAGCAGTTTATTACAGGGTCACTACAATGAGCAGTTCTTC

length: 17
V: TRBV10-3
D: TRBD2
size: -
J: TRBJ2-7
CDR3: CAISSGTSGPSSYEQYF
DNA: TGTGCCATCAGTTCCGGGACTAGCGGGCCTAGCTCCTACGAGCAGTACTTC

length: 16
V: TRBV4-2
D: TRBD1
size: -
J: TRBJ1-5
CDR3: CASSRDRDGFNQPQHF
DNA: TGTGCCAGCAGCCGGGACAGGGATGGTTTCAATCAGCCCCAGCATTTT

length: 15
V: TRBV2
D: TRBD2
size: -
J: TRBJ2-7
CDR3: CASSGRASGIGEQYF
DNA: TGTGCCAGCAGTGGCAGGGCTAGCGGGATAGGGGAGCAGTACTTC

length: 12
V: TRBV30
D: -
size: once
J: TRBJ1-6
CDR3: CGYGRGNSPLHF
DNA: TGTGGGTATGGGAGGGGAAATTCACCCCTCCACTTT

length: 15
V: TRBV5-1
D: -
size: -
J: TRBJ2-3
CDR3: CASSLGGSVSDTQYF
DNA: TGCGCCAGCAGCTTGGGAGGGAGCGTCTCAGATACGCAGTATTTT

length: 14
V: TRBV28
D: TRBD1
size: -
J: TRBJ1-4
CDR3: CASRMQGAYEKLFF
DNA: TGTGCCAGCAGGATGCAGGGGGCGTACGAAAAACTGTTTTTT

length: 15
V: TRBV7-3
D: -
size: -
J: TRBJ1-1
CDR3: CASSLNGAGNTEAFF
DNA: TGTGCCAGCAGCTTAAATGGGGCAGGGAACACTGAAGCTTTCTTT

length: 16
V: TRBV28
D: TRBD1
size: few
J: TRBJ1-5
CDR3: CASSFADRVSNQPQHF
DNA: TGTGCCAGCAGTTTTGCGGACAGGGTAAGCAATCAGCCCCAGCATTTT

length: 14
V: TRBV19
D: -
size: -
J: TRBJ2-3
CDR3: CASSMGRNSDTQYF
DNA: TGTGCCAGTAGTATGGGCAGAAACTCAGATACGCAGTATTTT

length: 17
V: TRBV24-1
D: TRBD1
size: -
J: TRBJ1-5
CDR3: CATSDSLRGQENQPQHF
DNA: TGTGCCACCAGTGATTCACTCCGCGGACAGGAAAATCAGCCCCAGCATTTT

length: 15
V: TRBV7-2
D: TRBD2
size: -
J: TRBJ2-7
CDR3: CASSFATSGSYEQYF
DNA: TGTGCCAGCAGCTTCGCGACTAGCGGAAGCTACGAGCAGTACTTC

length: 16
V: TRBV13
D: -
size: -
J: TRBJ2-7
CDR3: CASSLALAEGPYEQYF
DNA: TGTGCCAGCAGCTTAGCCTTAGCGGAGGGCCCCTACGAGCAGTACTTC

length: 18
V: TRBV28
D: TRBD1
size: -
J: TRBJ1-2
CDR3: CASFPTGGWGTGDSGYTF
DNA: TGTGCCAGCTTCCCTACTGGGGGCTGGGGGACAGGGGATAGTGGCTACACCTTC

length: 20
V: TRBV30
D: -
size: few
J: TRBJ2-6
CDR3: CAWRTSRGSPGHSGANVLTF
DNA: TGTGCCTGGAGAACCTCCCGGGGCAGCCCGGGACACTCTGGGGCCAACGTCCTGACTTTC

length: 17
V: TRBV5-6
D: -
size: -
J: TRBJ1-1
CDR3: CASSFRELLRGYTEAFF
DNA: TGTGCCAGCAGCTTTCGGGAGTTACTGAGGGGTTACACTGAAGCTTTCTTT

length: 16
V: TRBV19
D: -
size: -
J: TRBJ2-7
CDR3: CASSITLSKGAYEQYF
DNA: TGTGCCAGTAGTATCACATTAAGCAAGGGGGCCTACGAGCAGTACTTC

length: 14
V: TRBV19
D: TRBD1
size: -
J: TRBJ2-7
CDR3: CASSMGTDFYEQYF
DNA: TGTGCCAGTAGTATGGGGACAGACTTTTACGAGCAGTACTTC

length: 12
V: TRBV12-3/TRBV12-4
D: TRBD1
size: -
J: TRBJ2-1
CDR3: CASSLSPRGLFF
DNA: TGTGCCAGCAGTTTGTCCCCCAGGGGGTTGTTCTTC

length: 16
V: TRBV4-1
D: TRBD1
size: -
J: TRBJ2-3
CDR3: CASSQPYRGRTDTQYF
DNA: TGCGCCAGCAGCCAGCCTTACAGGGGACGCACAGATACGCAGTATTTT

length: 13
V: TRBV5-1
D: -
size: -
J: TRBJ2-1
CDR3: CASSVNQGYEQFF
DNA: TGCGCCAGCAGCGTGAATCAGGGCTATGAGCAGTTCTTC

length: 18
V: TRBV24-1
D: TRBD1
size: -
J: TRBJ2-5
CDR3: CATSDHGTGTAGGETQYF
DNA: TGTGCCACCAGTGACCATGGGACAGGGACAGCAGGTGGGGAGACCCAGTACTTC

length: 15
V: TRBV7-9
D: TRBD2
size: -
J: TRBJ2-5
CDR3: CASSLLAGERETQYF
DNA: TGTGCCAGCAGCTTACTAGCGGGGGAAAGGGAGACCCAGTACTTC

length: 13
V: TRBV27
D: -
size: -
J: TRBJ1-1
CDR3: CASSFSGNTEAFF
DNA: TGTGCCAGCAGTTTCTCGGGGAACACTGAAGCTTTCTTT

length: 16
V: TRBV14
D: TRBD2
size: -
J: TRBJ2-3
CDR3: CASSQLSGGATDTQYF
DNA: TGTGCCAGCAGCCAACTCAGCGGGGGGGCAACAGATACGCAGTATTTT

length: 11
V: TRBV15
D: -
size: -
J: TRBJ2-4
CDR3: CATSRGDTNYF
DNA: TGTGCCACCAGCAGAGGGGACACCAACTACTTC

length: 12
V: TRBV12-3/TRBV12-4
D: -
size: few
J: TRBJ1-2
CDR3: CASSGTTYGYTF
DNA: TGTGCCAGCAGCGGGACAACCTATGGCTACACCTTC

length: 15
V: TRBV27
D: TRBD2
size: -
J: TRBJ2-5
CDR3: CASSQLAGLKETQYF
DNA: TGTGCCAGCAGTCAGCTAGCGGGGTTAAAAGAGACCCAGTACTTC

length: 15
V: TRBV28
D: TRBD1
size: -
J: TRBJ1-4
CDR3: CASSPDRGIDEKLFF
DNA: TGTGCCAGCAGTCCGGACAGGGGGATCGATGAAAAACTGTTTTTT

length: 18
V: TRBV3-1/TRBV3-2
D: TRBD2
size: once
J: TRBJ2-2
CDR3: CASSQVTSGGADTGELFF
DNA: TGTGCCAGCAGCCAGGTTACTAGCGGGGGGGCGGACACCGGGGAGCTGTTTTTT

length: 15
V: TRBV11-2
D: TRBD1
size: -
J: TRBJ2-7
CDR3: CASSSRQGGVDEQYF
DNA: TGTGCCAGCAGCTCTAGACAGGGGGGCGTGGACGAGCAGTACTTC

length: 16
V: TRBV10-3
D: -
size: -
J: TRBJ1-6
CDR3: CAISESAGQDNSPLHF
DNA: TGTGCCATCAGTGAGTCCGCTGGACAAGATAATTCACCCCTCCACTTT

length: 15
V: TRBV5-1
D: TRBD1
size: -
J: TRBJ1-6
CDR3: CASSSGTAYNSPLHF
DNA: TGCGCCAGCAGCTCCGGGACAGCCTATAATTCACCCCTCCACTTT

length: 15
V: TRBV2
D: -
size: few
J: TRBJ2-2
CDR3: CASSVRQGNTGELFF
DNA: TGTGCCAGCAGTGTACGGCAGGGAAACACCGGGGAGCTGTTTTTT